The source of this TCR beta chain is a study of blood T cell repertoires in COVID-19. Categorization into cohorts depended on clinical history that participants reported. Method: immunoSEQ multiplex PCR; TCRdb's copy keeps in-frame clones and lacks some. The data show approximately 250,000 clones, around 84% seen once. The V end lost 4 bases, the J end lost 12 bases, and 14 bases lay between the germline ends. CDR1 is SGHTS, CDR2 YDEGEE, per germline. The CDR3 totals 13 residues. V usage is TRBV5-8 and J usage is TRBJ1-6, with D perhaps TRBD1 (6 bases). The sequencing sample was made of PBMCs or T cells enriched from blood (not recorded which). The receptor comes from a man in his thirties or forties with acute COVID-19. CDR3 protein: CASSVSQGLPLHF. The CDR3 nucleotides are TGTGCCAGCAGCGTCTCACAGGGCCTACCCCTCCACTTT.